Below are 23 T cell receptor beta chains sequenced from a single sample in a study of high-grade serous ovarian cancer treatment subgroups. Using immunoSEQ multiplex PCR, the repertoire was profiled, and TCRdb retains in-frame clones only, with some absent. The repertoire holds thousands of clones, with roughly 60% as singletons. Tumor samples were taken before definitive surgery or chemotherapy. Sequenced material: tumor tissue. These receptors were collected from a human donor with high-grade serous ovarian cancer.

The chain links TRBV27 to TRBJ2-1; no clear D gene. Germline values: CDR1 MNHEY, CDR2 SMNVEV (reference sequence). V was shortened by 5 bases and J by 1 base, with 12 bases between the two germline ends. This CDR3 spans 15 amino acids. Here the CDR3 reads CASSPSLGSYNEQFF. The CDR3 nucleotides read TGTGCCAGCAGTCCCTCCCTCGGTTCCTACAATGAGCAGTTCTTC.

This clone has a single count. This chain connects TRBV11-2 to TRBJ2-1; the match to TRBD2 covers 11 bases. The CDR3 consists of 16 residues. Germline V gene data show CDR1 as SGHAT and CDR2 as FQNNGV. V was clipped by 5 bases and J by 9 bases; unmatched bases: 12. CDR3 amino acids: CASSGGTSGPRSEQFF. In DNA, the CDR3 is TGTGCCAGCAGCGGCGGGACTAGCGGTCCAAGGAGTGAGCAGTTCTTC.

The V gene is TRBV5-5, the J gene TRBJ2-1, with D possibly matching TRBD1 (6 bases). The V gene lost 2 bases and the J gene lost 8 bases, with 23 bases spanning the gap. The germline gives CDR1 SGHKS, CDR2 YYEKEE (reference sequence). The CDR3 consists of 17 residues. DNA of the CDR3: TGTGCCAGCAGCTTTAGAACCTCCCTCTTGGGGGCCCATGAGCAGTTCTTC. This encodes CASSFRTSLLGAHEQFF.

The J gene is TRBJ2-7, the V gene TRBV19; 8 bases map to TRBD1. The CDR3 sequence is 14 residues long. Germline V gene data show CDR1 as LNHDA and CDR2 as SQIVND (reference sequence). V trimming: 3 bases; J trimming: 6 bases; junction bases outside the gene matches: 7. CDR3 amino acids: CASSIGQGAVEQYF. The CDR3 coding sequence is TGTGCCAGTAGTATCGGCCAGGGGGCGGTCGAGCAGTACTTC. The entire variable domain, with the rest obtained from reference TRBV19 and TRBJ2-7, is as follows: DGGITQSPKYLFRKEGQNVTLSCEQNLNHDAMYWYRQDPGQGLRLIYYSQIVNDFQKGDIAEGYSVSREKKESFPLTVTSAQKNPTAFYLCASSIGQGAVEQYFGPGTRLTVT.

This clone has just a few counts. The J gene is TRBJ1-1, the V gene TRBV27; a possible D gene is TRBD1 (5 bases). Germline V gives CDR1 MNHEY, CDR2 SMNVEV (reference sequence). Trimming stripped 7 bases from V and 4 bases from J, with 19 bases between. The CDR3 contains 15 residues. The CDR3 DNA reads TGTGCCAGCAAACTGGGGTTGGGGGGTATCACTGAAGCTTTCTTT. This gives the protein CASKLGLGGITEAFF.

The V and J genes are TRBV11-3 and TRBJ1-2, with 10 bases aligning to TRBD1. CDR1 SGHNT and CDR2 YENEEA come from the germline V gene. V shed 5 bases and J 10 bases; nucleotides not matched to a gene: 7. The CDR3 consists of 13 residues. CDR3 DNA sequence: TGTGCCAGCAGCCCCGGGACAGGGGCCGACTACACCTTC. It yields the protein CASSPGTGADYTF. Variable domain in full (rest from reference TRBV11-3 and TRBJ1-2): EAGVVQSPRYKIIEKKQPVAFWCNPISGHNTLYWYLQNLGQGPELLIRYENEEAVDDSQLPKDRFSAERLKGVDSTLKIQPAELGDSAVYLCASSPGTGADYTFGSGTRLTVV.

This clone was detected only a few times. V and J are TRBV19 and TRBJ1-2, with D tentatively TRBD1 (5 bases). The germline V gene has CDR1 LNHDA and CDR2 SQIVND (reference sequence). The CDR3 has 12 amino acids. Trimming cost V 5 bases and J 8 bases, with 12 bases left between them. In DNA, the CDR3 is TGTGCCAGTAGTTCTCAGGGCCGCGGCTACACCTTC. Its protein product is CASSSQGRGYTF.

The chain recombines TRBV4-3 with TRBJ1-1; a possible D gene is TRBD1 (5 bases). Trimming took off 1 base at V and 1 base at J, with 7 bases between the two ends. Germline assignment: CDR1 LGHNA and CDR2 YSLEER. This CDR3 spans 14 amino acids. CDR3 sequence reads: CASSQGGQNTEAFF. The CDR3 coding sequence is TGCGCCAGCAGCCAAGGAGGACAGAACACTGAAGCTTTCTTT.

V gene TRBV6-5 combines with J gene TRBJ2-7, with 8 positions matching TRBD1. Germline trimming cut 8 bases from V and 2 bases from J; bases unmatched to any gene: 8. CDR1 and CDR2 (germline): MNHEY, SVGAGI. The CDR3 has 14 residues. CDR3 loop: CASATQGAAYEQYF. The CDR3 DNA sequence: TGTGCCAGCGCCACCCAGGGGGCAGCCTACGAGCAGTACTTC.

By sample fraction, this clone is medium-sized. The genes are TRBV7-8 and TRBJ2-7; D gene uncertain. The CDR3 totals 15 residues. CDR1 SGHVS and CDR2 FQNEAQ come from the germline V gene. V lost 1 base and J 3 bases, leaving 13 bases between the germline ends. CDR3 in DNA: TGTGCCAGCAGCTTAGGAGCCTCATCGGTCTACGAGCAGTACTTC. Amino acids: CASSLGASSVYEQYF.

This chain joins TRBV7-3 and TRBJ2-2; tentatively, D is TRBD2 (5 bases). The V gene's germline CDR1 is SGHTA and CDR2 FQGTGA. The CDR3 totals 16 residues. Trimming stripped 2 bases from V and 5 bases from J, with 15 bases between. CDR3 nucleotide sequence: TGTGCCAGCAGCTTATCGTTCATGGGGAGAACCGGGGAGCTGTTTTTT. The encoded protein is CASSLSFMGRTGELFF.

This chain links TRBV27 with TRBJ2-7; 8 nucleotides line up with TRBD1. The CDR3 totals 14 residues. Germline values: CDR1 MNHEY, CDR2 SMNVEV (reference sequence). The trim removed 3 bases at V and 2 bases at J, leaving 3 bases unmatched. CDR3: CASSFGQGTYEQYF. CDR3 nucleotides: TGTGCCAGCAGTTTCGGACAGGGCACCTACGAGCAGTACTTC.

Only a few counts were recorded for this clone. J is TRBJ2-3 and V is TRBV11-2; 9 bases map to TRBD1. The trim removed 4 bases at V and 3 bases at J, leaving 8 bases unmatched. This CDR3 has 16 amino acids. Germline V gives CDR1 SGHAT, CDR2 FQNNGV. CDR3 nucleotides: TGTGCCAGCAGCTCGCGACAGGGGGGAAGGACAGATACGCAGTATTTT. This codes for CASSSRQGGRTDTQYF.

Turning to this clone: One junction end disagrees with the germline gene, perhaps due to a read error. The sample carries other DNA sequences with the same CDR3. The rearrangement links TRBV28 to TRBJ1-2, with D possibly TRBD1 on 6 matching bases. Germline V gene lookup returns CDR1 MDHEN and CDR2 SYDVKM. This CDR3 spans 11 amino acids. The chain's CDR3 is CASKQGLGYTF. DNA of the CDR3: TGCGCCAGCAAACAGGGTCTAGGCTACACCTTC.

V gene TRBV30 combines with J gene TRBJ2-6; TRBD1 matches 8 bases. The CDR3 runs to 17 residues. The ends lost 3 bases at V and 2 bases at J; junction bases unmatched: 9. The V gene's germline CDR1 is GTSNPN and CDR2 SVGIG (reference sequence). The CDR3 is CAWSVTGGFTGANVLTF. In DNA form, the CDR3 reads TGTGCCTGGAGCGTTACAGGGGGTTTTACTGGGGCCAACGTCCTGACTTTC.

The DNA for the CDR3 is TGTGCCAGTAGATCCCCCCCAGGGGACGTTAACCACCAAGAGACCCAGTACTTC. Its translation: CASRSPPGDVNHQETQYF. The rearrangement links TRBV19 to TRBJ2-5; D is perhaps TRBD1 (6 bases). With 6 bases removed from V and 0 bases from J, the gap between germline ends came to 23 bases. The CDR3 covers 18 residues. Germline assignment: CDR1 LNHDA and CDR2 SQIVND (reference sequence).

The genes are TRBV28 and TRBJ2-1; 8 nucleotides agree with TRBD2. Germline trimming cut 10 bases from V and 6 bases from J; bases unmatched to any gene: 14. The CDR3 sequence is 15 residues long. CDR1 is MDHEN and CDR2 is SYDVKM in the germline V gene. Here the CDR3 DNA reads TGTGCCACCTGCCAGGGGAGCGGGAGTGGCAATGAGCAGTTCTTC. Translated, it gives CATCQGSGSGNEQFF.

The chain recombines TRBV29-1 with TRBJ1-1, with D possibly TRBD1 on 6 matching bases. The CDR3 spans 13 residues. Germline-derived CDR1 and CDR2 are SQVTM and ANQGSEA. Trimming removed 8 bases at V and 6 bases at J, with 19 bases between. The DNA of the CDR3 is TGCAGCTCTACAGGGTCAGTGGGCGCTGAAGCTTTCTTT. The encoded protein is CSSTGSVGAEAFF.

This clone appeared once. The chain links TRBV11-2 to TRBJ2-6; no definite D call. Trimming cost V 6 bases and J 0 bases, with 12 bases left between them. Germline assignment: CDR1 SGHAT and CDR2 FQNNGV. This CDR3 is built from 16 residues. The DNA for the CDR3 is TGTGCCAGCAGAAACCGGGCCAACTCTGGGGCCAACGTCCTGACTTTC. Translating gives CASRNRANSGANVLTF. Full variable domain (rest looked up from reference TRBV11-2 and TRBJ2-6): EAGVAQSPRYKIIEKRQSVAFWCNPISGHATLYWYQQILGQGPKLLIQFQNNGVVDDSQLPKDRFSAERLKGVDSTLKIQPAKLEDSAVYLCASRNRANSGANVLTFGAGSRLTVL.

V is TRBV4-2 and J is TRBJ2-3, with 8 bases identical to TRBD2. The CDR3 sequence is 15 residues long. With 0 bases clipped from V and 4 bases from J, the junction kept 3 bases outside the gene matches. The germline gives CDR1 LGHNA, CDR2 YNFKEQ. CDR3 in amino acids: CASSQDGRGADTQYF. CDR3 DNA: TGTGCCAGCAGCCAAGACGGGAGGGGCGCAGATACGCAGTATTTT.

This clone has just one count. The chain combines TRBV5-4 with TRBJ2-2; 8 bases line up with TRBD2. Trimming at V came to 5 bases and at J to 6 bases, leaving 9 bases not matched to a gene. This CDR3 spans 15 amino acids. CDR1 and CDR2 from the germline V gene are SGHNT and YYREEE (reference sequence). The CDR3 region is CASSPGIAGSGELFF. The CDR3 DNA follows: TGTGCCAGCAGTCCTGGAATAGCGGGATCCGGGGAGCTGTTTTTT. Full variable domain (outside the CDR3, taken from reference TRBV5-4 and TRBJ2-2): ETGVTQSPTHLIKTRGQQVTLRCSSQSGHNTVSWYQQALGQGPQFIFQYYREEENGRGNFPPRFSGLQFPNYSSELNVNALELDDSALYLCASSPGIAGSGELFFGEGSRLTVL.

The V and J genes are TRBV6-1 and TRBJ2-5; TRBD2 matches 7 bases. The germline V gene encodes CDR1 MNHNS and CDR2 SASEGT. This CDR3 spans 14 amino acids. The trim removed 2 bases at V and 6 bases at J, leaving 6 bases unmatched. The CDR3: CASSELGEGKTQYF. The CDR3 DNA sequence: TGTGCCAGCAGTGAATTGGGGGAGGGAAAGACCCAGTACTTC.

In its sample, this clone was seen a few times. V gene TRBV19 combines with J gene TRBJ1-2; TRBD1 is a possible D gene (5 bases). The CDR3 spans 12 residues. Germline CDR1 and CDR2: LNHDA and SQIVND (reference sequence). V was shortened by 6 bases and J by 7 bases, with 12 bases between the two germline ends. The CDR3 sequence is CASSLGGFGYTF. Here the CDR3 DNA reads TGTGCCAGTAGCCTCGGGGGATTTGGCTACACCTTC.